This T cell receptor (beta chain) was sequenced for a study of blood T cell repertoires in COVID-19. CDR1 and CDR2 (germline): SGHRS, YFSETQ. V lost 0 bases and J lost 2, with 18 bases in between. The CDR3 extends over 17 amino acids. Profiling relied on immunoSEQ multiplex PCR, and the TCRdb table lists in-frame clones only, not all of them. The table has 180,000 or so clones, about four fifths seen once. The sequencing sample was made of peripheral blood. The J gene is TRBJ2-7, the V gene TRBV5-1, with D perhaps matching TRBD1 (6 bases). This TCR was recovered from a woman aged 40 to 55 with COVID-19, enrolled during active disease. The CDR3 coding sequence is TGCGCCAGCAGCTTGGTGGTCGAAGGACAGAAGACCTACGAGCAGTACTTC. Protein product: CASSLVVEGQKTYEQYF.